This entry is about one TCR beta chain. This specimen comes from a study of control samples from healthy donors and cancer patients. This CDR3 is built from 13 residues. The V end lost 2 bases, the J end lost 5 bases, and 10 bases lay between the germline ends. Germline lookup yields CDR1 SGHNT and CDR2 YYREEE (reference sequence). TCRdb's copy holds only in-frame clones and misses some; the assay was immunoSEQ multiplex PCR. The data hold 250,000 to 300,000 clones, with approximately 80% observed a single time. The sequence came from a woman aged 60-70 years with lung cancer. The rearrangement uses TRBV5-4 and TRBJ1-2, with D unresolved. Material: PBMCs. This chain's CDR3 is CASSFDGDYGYTF. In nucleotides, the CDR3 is TGTGCCAGCAGCTTCGACGGGGATTATGGCTACACCTTC.